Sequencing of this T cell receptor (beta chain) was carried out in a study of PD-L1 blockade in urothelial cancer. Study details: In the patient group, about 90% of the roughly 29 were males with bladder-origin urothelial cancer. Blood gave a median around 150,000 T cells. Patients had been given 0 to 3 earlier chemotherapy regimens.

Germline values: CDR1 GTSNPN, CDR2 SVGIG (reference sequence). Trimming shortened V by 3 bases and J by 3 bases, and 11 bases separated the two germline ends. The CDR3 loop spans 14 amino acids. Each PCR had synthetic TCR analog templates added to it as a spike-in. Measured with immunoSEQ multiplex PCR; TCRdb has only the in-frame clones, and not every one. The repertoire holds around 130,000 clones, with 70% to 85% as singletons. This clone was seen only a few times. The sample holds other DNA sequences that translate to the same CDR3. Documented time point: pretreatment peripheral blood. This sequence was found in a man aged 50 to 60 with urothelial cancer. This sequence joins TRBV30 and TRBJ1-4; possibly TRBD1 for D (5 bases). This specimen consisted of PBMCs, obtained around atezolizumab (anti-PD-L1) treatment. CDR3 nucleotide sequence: TGTGCCTGGAGAGTGGGGGGAGCTAATGAAAAACTGTTTTTT. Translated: CAWRVGGANEKLFF.